The rows below give T cell receptor beta chains drawn from one sample of a study of blood T cell repertoires in COVID-19. The method was immunoSEQ multiplex PCR; TCRdb's version includes in-frame clones alone and lacks a portion of them. The table has about 48,000 clones, just over 85% seen once; the top ten hold 2.5% to 3.5%. What was sequenced was peripheral blood. Receptors originate from a woman of 80 years or more with acute or convalescent COVID-19. Each CDR3 is given with its conserved first and last residue. D genes are given only for firm matches. Not every row has a clone size; where given, it reads once, few, many or a size class.

len	d_gene	j_gene	v_gene	abundance	CDR3aa	CDR3nt
15	TRBD2	TRBJ2-3	TRBV6-5	-	CASSAGGPSTDTQYF	TGTGCCAGCAGCGCGGGGGGGCCTAGCACAGATACGCAGTATTTT
12	-	TRBJ1-1	TRBV2	-	CASSPASTEAFF	TGTGCCAGCAGTCCCGCCAGCACTGAAGCTTTCTTT
13	TRBD2	TRBJ2-5	TRBV5-6	-	CASSPRGEGTQYF	TGTGCCAGCAGCCCGCGGGGGGAAGGGACCCAGTACTTC
17	TRBD2	TRBJ2-1	TRBV5-1	few	CASNLQLAGGFNNEQFF	TGCGCCAGCAACCTTCAGTTAGCGGGGGGGTTTAACAATGAGCAGTTCTTC
15	TRBD1	TRBJ2-7	TRBV7-2	-	CASSSPGTGIYEQYF	TGTGCCAGCAGCTCCCCCGGGACAGGTATTTACGAGCAGTACTTC
15	-	TRBJ1-5	TRBV10-2	few	CASSEFRGGNQPQHF	TGCGCCAGCAGTGAGTTCAGGGGAGGCAATCAGCCCCAGCATTTT
14	-	TRBJ1-1	TRBV11-2	once	CASSLGQQNTEAFF	TGTGCCAGCAGCTTAGGACAGCAGAACACTGAAGCTTTCTTT
13	-	TRBJ1-1	TRBV5-1	-	CASSRGGDTEAFF	TGCGCCAGCAGTAGAGGCGGGGACACTGAAGCTTTCTTT
13	-	TRBJ1-2	TRBV27	-	CASSLRAGYGYTF	TGTGCCAGCAGTTTAAGGGCGGGCTATGGCTACACCTTC
14	TRBD2	TRBJ2-1	TRBV18	-	CASSRTSGGDEQFF	TGTGCCAGCTCTCGGACTAGCGGGGGCGATGAGCAGTTCTTC
16	TRBD1	TRBJ2-2	TRBV19	-	CASSNQGVANTGELFF	TGTGCCAGTAGCAACCAGGGGGTGGCCAACACCGGGGAGCTGTTTTTT
15	-	TRBJ2-3	TRBV5-1	-	CASRRGSGATDTQYF	TGCGCCAGCAGAAGAGGTAGCGGAGCCACAGATACGCAGTATTTT
15	-	TRBJ1-3	TRBV3-1/TRBV3-2	-	CASSQAWRPGNTIYF	TGTGCCAGCAGCCAAGCCTGGAGGCCTGGAAACACCATATATTTT
14	TRBD2	TRBJ2-1	TRBV30	-	CAWTLGTSNNEQFF	TGTGCCTGGACCCTCGGGACTAGCAACAATGAGCAGTTCTTC
13	-	TRBJ2-1	TRBV14	-	CASSQDRRNEQFF	TGTGCCAGCAGCCAAGATAGAAGAAATGAGCAGTTCTTC
14	TRBD1	TRBJ1-6	TRBV19	-	CASSIQGADSPLHF	TGTGCCAGTAGTATACAGGGGGCGGATTCACCCCTCCACTTT
14	TRBD2	TRBJ2-5	TRBV29-1	-	CSVGGSGGRETQYF	TGCAGCGTTGGAGGCAGCGGGGGAAGGGAGACCCAGTACTTC
16	TRBD1	TRBJ1-4	TRBV3-1/TRBV3-2	-	CASSFRQGATNEKLFF	TGTGCCAGCAGCTTTCGACAGGGGGCAACTAATGAAAAACTGTTTTTT
17	-	TRBJ2-1	TRBV12-2	-	CASRLAGLAGGTNEQFF	TGTGCAAGTCGCTTAGCGGGACTAGCGGGGGGTACCAATGAGCAGTTCTTC